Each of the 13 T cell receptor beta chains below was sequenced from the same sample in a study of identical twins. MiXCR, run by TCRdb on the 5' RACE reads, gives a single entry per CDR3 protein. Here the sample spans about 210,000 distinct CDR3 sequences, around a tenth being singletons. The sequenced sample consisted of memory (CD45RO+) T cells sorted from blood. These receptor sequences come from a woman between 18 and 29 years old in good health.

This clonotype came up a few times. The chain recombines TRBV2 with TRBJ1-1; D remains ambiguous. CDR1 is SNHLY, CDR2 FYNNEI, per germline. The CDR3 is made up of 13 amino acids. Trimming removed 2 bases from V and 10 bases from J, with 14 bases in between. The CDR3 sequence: CASSESNPVGAFF. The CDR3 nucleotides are TGTGCCAGCAGTGAATCGAACCCCGTGGGAGCTTTCTTT.

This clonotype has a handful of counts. CDR3 sequence (DNA): TGTGCCAGCAGTGGACCGGGCCCTAGTTTCTATGGCTACACCTTC. Encoded protein: CASSGPGPSFYGYTF. V gene TRBV6-1 combines with J gene TRBJ1-2; no clear D gene. CDR3 length equals 15 residues. V was clipped by 4 bases and J by 4 bases, with 16 bases between them. CDR1 and CDR2 from the germline V gene are MNHNS and SASEGT.

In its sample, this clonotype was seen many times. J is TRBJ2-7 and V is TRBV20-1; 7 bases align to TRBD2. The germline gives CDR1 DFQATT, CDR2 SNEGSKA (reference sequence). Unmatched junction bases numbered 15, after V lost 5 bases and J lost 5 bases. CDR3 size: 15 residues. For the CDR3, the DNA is TGCAGTGCTCACAAAACCGGGAGGCACGTCAACGAGCAGTACTTC. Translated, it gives CSAHKTGRHVNEQYF.

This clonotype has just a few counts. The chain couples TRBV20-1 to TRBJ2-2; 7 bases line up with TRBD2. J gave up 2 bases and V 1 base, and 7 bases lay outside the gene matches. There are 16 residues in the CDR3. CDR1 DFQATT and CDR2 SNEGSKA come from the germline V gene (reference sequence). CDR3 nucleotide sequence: TGCAGTGCTAGAGGTTCCGGCGGGAGAAACACCGGGGAGCTGTTTTTT. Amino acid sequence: CSARGSGGRNTGELFF.

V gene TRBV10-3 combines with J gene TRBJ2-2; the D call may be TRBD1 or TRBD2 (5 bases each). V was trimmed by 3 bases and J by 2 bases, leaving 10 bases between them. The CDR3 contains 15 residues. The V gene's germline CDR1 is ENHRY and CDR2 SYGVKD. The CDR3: CAISDRDRNTGELFF. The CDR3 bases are TGTGCCATCAGTGACCGGGACCGTAACACCGGGGAGCTGTTTTTT.

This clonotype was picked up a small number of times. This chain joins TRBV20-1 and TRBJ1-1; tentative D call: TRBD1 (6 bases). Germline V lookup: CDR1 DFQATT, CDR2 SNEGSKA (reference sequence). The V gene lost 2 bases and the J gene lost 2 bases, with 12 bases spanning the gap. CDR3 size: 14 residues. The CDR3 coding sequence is TGCAGTGCTAGATCCAGGGGCCCCAACACTGAAGCTTTCTTT. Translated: CSARSRGPNTEAFF.

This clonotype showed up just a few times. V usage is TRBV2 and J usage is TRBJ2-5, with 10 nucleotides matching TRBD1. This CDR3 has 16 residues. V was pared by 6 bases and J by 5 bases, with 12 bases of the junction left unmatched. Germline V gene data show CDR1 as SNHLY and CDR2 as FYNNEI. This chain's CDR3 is CASSSQTGGGKETQYF. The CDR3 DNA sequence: TGTGCCAGCAGCAGCCAGACAGGGGGCGGAAAGGAGACCCAGTACTTC.

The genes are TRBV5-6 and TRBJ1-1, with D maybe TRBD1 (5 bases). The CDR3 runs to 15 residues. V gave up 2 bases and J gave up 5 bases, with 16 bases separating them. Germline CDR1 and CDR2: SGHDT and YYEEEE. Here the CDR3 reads CASSFSPGRGTEAFF. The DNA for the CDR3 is TGTGCCAGCAGCTTTTCGCCAGGGCGGGGGACTGAAGCTTTCTTT.

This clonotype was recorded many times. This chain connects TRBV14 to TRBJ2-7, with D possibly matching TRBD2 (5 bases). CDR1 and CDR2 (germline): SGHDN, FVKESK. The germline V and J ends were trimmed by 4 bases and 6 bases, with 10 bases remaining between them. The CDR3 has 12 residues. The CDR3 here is CASSPAGVEQYF. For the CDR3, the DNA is TGTGCCAGCAGCCCGGCCGGGGTCGAGCAGTACTTC.

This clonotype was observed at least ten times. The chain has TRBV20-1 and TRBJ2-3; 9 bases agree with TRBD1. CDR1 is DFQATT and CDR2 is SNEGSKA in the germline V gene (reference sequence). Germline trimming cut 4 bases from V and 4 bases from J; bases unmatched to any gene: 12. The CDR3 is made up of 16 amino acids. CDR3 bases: TGCAGTGCTACAACGACCGGGACAGGGCTTCCAGATACGCAGTATTTT. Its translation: CSATTTGTGLPDTQYF.

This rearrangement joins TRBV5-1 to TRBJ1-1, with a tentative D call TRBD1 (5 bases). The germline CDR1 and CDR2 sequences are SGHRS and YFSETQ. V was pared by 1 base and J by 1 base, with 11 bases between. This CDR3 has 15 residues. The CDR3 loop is CASSLLGPANTEAFF. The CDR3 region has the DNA TGCGCCAGCAGCTTGTTGGGGCCTGCGAACACTGAAGCTTTCTTT. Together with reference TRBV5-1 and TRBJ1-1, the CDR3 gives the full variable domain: KAGVTQTPRYLIKTRGQQVTLSCSPISGHRSVSWYQQTPGQGLQFLFEYFSETQRNKGNFPGRFSGRQFSNSRSEMNVSTLELGDSALYLCASSLLGPANTEAFFGQGTRLTVV.

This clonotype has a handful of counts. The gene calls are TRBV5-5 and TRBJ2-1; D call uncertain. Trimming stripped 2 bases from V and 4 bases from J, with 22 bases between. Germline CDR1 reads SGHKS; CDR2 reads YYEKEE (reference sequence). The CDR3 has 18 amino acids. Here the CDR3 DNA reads TGTGCCAGCAGCTTCACCTCGCGGAGCCACTTTAGTTACAATGAGCAGTTCTTC. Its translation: CASSFTSRSHFSYNEQFF.

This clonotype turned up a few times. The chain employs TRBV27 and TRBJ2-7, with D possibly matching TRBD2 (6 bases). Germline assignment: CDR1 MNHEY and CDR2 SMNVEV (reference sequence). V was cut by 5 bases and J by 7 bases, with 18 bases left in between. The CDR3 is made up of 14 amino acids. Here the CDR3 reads CASSAGRTTTEQYF. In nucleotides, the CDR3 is TGTGCCAGCAGTGCGGGACGGACCACTACGGAGCAGTACTTC.